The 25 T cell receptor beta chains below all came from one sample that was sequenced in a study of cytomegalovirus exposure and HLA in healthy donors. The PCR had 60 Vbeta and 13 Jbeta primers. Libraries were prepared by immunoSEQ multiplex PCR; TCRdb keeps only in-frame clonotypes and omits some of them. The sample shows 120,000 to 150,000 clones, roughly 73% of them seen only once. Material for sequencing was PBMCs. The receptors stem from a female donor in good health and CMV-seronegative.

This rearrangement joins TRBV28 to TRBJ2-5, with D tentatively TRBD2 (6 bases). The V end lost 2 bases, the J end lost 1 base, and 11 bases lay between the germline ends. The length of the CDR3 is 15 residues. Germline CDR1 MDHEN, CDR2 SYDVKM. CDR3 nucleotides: TGTGCCAGCAGTTTAGGCGGGATTGTCCAAGAGACCCAGTACTTC. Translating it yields CASSLGGIVQETQYF.

CDR3 coding DNA: TGTGCCAGCAGTGAACCCTCAGGGTACGGTAAACAGCCCCAGCATTTT. Translating gives CASSEPSGYGKQPQHF. The V gene is TRBV2, the J gene TRBJ1-5, with D possibly TRBD1 on 5 matching bases. Per the germline V gene, CDR1 is SNHLY and CDR2 is FYNNEI. The CDR3 is 16 amino acids. V was cut by 2 bases and J by 7 bases, with 18 bases left in between.

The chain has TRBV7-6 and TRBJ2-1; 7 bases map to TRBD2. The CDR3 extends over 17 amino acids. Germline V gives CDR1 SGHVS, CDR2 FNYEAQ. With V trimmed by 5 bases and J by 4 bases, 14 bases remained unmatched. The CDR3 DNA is TGTGCCAGCAGCCCCTACCCGGGACTATCTACGTACAATGAGCAGTTCTTC. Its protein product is CASSPYPGLSTYNEQFF.

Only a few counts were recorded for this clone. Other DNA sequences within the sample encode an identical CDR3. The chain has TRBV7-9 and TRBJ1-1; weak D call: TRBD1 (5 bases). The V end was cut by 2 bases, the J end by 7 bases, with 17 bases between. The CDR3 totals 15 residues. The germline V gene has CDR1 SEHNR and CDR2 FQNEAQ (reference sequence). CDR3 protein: CASSLFIGEEDEAFF. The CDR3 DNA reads TGTGCCAGCAGCTTATTTATAGGGGAAGAGGATGAAGCTTTCTTT.

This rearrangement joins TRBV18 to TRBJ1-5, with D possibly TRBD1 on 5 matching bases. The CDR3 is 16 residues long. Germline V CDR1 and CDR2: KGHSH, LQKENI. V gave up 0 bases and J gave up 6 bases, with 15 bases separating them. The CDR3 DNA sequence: TGTGCCAGCTCACCACCTCCGGGGCGGGGCTCTCAGCCCCAGCATTTT. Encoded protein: CASSPPPGRGSQPQHF.

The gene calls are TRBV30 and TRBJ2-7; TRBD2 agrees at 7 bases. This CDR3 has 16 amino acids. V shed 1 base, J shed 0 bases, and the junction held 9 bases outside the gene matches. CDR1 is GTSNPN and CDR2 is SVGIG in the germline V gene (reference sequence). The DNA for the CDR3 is TGTGCCTGGAGTGCTCGTAAGGGAGGGAGCTCCTACGAGCAGTACTTC. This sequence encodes CAWSARKGGSSYEQYF.

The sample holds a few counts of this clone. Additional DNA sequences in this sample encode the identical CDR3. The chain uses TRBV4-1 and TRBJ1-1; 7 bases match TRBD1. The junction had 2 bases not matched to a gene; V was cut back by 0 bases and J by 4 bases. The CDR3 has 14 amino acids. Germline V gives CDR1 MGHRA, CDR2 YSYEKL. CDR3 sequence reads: CASSQETGVTEAFF. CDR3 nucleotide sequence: TGCGCCAGCAGCCAAGAAACAGGGGTCACTGAAGCTTTCTTT.

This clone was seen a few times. CDR3 protein: CASSRTGQGTGELFF. The CDR3 bases are TGTGCCAGCAGCCGAACGGGACAGGGCACCGGGGAGCTGTTTTTT. The rearrangement links TRBV7-9 to TRBJ2-2; 9 bases map to TRBD1. The CDR3 contains 15 residues. Germline trimming cut 5 bases from V and 4 bases from J; bases unmatched to any gene: 5. CDR1 and CDR2 (germline): SEHNR, FQNEAQ (reference sequence).

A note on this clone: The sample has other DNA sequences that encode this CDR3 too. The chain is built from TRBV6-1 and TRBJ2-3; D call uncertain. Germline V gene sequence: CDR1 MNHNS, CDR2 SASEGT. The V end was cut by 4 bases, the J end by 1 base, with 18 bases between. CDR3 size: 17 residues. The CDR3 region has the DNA TGTGCCAGCAGTGCAAAGTTAGTAATGTCCGGCACAGATACGCAGTATTTT. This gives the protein CASSAKLVMSGTDTQYF.

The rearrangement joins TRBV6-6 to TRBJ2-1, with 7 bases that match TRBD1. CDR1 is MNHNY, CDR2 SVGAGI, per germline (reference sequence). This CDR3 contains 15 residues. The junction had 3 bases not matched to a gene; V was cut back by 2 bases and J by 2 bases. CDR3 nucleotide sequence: TGTGCCAGCAGTTACCGGGACAGAACCTACAATGAGCAGTTCTTC. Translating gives CASSYRDRTYNEQFF.

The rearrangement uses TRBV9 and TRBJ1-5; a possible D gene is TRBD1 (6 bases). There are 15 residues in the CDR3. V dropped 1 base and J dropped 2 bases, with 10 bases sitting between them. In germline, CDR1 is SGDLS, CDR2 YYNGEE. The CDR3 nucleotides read TGTGCCAGCAGCGTATCTGCAGGGGGCAATCAGCCCCAGCATTTT. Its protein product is CASSVSAGGNQPQHF.

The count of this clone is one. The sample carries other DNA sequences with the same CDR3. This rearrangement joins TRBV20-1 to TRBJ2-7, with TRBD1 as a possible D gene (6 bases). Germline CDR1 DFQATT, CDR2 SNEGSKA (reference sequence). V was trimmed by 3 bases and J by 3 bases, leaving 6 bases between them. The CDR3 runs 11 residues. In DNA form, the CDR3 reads TGCAGTGCTAGGGACAGCTACGAGCAGTACTTC. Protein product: CSARDSYEQYF.

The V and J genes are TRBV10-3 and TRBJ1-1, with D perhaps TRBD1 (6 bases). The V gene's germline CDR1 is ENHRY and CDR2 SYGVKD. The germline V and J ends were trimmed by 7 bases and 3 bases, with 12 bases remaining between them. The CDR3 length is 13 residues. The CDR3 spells CAIKPGVDTEAFF. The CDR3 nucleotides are TGTGCCATCAAACCAGGGGTGGACACTGAAGCTTTCTTT.

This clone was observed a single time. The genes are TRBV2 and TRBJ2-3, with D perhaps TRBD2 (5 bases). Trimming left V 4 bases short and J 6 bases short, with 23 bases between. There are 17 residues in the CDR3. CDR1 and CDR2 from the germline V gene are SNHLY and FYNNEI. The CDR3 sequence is CASSGNLLGGGRDTQYF. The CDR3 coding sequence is TGTGCCAGCAGTGGAAACCTACTAGGAGGTGGAAGGGATACGCAGTATTTT.

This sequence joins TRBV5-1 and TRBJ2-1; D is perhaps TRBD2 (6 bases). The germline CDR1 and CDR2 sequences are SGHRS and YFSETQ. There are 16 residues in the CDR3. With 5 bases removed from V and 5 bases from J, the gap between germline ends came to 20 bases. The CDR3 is CASSQARDWTNNEQFF. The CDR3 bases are TGCGCCAGCAGTCAGGCTCGGGACTGGACTAACAATGAGCAGTTCTTC.

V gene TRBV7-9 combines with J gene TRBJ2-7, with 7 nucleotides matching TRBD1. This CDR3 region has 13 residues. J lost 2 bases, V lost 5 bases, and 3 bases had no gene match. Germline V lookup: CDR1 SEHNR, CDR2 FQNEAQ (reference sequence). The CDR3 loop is CASSRTGAYEQYF. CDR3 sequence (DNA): TGTGCCAGCAGCCGGACAGGCGCCTACGAGCAGTACTTC. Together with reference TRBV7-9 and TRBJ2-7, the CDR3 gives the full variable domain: DTGVSQNPRHKITKRGQNVTFRCDPISEHNRLYWYRQTLGQGPEFLTYFQNEAQLEKSRLLSDRFSAERPKGSFSTLEIQRTEQGDSAMYLCASSRTGAYEQYFGPGTRLTVT.

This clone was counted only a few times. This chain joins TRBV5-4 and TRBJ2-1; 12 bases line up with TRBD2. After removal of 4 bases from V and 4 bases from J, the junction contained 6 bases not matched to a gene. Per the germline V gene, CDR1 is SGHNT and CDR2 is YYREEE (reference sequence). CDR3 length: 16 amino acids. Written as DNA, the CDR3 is TGTGCCAGCAGCCCCGTGGGACTAGCGGGTTACAATGAGCAGTTCTTC. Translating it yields CASSPVGLAGYNEQFF. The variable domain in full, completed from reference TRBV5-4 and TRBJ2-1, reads ETGVTQSPTHLIKTRGQQVTLRCSSQSGHNTVSWYQQALGQGPQFIFQYYREEENGRGNFPPRFSGLQFPNYSSELNVNALELDDSALYLCASSPVGLAGYNEQFFGPGTRLTVL.

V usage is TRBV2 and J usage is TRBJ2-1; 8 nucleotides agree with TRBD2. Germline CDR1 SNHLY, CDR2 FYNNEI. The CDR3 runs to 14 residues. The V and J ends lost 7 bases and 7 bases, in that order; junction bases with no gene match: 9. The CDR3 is CASNPGGGRNEQFF. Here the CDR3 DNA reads TGTGCCAGCAACCCGGGGGGGGGTAGGAATGAGCAGTTCTTC.

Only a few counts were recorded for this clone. As DNA, the CDR3 is TGTGCCAGCAACCTAAAAACCTACAATGAGCAGTTCTTC. Its protein product is CASNLKTYNEQFF. The chain carries TRBV2 and TRBJ2-1; no firm D call. The CDR3 totals 13 residues. Looked up from germline, CDR1 is SNHLY and CDR2 is FYNNEI. The V end was cut by 7 bases, the J end by 2 bases, with 9 bases between.

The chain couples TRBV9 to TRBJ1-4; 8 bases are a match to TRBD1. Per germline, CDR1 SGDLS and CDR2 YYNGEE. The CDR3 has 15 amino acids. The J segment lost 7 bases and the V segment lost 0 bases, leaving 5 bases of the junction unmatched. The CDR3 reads CASSVGTGIGEKLFF. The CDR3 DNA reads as TGTGCCAGCAGCGTAGGGACAGGGATTGGTGAAAAACTGTTTTTT.

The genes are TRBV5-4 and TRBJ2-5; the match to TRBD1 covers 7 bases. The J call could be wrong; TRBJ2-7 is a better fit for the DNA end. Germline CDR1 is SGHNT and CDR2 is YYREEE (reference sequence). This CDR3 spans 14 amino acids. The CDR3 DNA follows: TGTGCCAGCAGCTCCAGACAGGGTTGGGACGAGCAGTACTTC. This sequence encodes CASSSRQGWDEQYF.

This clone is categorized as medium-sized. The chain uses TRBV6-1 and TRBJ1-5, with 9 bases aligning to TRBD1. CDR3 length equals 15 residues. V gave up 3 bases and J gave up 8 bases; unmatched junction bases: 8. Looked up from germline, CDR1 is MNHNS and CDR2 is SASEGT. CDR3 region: CASSDKTGGTEPQHF. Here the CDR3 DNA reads TGTGCCAGCAGTGATAAAACAGGGGGCACGGAGCCCCAGCATTTT.

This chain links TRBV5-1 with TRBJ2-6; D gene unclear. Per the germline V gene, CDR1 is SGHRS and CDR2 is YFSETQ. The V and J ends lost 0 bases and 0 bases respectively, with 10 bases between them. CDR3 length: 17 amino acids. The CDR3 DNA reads TGCGCCAGCAGCTTGGTTTCGCTAATCTCTGGGGCCAACGTCCTGACTTTC. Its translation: CASSLVSLISGANVLTF.

CDR3 residues: CASSQVPRYEQYF. The CDR3 nucleotides are TGCGCCAGCAGCCAAGTCCCCCGGTACGAGCAGTACTTC. The V call is TRBV4-1, the J call TRBJ2-7; D uncertain. The CDR3 runs to 13 residues. With 1 base removed from V and 4 bases from J, the gap between germline ends came to 8 bases. Germline-derived CDR1 and CDR2 are MGHRA and YSYEKL.

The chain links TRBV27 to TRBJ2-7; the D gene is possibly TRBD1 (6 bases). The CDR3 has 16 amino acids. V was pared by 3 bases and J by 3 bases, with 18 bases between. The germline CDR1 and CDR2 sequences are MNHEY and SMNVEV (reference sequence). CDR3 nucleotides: TGTGCCAGCAGTTTCGCCTTTACAGGGCCCCTCTACGAGCAGTACTTC. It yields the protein CASSFAFTGPLYEQYF.